The clone carrying this T cell receptor beta chain was seen only once. This sample is drawn from a study of radiotherapy plus CTLA-4 blockade in lung cancer. Germline V CDR1 and CDR2: LNHDA, SQIVND (reference sequence). The CDR3 extends over 15 amino acids. The V and J ends lost 5 bases and 4 bases respectively, with 17 bases between them. Using immunoSEQ multiplex PCR, the repertoire was profiled, and TCRdb retains in-frame clones only, with some absent. The sample contains some 110,000 clones, about 80% of which appear only once. Sequenced material: peripheral blood, taken from a patient treated with radiotherapy plus ipilimumab. The source is a human donor with non-small cell lung cancer that progressed on radiotherapy plus ipilimumab. Some clones in this sample may be carry-over from other donors' samples. The V gene is TRBV19, the J gene TRBJ1-2, with no clear D. The CDR3 DNA is TGTGCCAGTAGTCTTTACCTGGACCGACCCTATGGCTACACCTTC. Its protein product is CASSLYLDRPYGYTF.